The entry below describes one T cell receptor beta chain. Its target is unknown. It was with 60 Vbeta and 13 Jbeta primers that the PCR ran. The method was immunoSEQ multiplex PCR; TCRdb's version includes in-frame clones alone and lacks a portion of them. Here the sample spans some 120,000 clones, approximately 80% being singletons. This entry is derived from a study of cytomegalovirus exposure and HLA in healthy donors. Findings and caveats of the study: The HLA-A and HLA-B alleles of most subjects were reportedly predicted accurately from TCR beta sequences.

This CDR3 comprises 15 residues. The V and J ends lost 6 bases and 5 bases respectively, with 20 bases between them. Per germline, CDR1 SGHRS and CDR2 YFSETQ. This TCR came from a man aged 45-65 years in good health and CMV-seronegative. The rearrangement uses TRBV5-1 and TRBJ1-1, with unresolved D. The sequenced material came from PBMCs. Here the CDR3 DNA reads TGCGCCAGCACGCCAGCGGGCGGTCTCAGGACTGAAGCTTTCTTT. It codes for CASTPAGGLRTEAFF.